The present T cell receptor beta chain was sequenced within a study of Graves' ophthalmopathy and Graves' hyperthyroidism. Germline assignment: CDR1 MGHDK and CDR2 SYGVNS. V was shortened by 5 bases and J by 3 bases, with 16 bases between the two germline ends. This CDR3 spans 15 amino acids. For repertoire sequencing, the TCR beta CDR3 regions were amplified from RNA transcripts. HTBI primers were employed in first-round RT-PCR, then a second-round multiplex PCR followed. TCRdb passed the multiplex PCR reads through MiXCR, listing each CDR3 protein once. The data contain 600,000 to 650,000 distinct CDR3 sequences, 22% of them singletons.

The TCR comes from a woman aged 18-29 years with stable Graves' hyperthyroidism. Some clones in this sample may be carry-over from other donors' samples. The sequencing input was peripheral blood. This chain connects TRBV25-1 to TRBJ1-1, with a possible D match to TRBD1 (6 bases). CDR3 sequence reads: CASSQDSLRDTEAFF. As DNA, the CDR3 is TGTGCCAGCAGTCAGGACAGCCTTAGGGACACTGAAGCTTTCTTT.